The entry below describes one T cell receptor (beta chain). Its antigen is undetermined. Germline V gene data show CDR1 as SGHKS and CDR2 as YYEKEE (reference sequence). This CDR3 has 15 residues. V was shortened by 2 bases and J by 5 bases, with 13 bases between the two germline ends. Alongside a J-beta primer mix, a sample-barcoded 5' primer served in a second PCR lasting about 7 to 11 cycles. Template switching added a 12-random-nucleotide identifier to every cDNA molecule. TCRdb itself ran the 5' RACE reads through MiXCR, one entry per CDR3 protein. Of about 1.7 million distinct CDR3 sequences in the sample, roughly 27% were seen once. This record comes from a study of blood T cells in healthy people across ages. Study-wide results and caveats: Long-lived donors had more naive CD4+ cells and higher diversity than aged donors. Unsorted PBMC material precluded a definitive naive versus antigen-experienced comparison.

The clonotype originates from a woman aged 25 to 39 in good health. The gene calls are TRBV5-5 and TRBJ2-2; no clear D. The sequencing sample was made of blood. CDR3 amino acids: CASSLGVYGTGELFF. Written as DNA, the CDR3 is TGTGCCAGCAGCTTAGGAGTTTATGGGACCGGGGAGCTGTTTTTT.